These T cell receptor beta chains were read from a single sample in a study of cytomegalovirus exposure and HLA in healthy donors. Clones were sequenced by immunoSEQ multiplex PCR, and TCRdb holds only the in-frame ones, with some missing. The ten most abundant clones cover about 2.2% of a sample with about 140,000 clones. The sequenced sample was PBMCs. The receptors were sampled from a woman aged 18-30 years in good health and CMV-seronegative. The CDR3 runs from the conserved cysteine through the conserved F or W. The order of the fields is V gene, clone size, J gene, D gene, CDR3 DNA, CDR3 protein. D genes are given only for firm matches. The size of a clone is reported for some rows only, either as once, few or many, or as a class for expanded clones.

TRBV7-6,NA,TRBJ2-7,NA,TGTGCCAGCAGCCCGGTTCTACTACGGGAGCAGTACTTC,CASSPVLLREQYF
TRBV2,NA,TRBJ1-4,TRBD1,TGTGCCAGCAGTGAATCGGGACAGGCTAATGAAAAACTGTTTTTT,CASSESGQANEKLFF
TRBV4-1,NA,TRBJ2-6,TRBD1,TGCGCCAGCAGCCAGTTAACCACAGGGGGGACTTATGGGGCCAACGTCCTGACTTTC,CASSQLTTGGTYGANVLTF
TRBV9,NA,TRBJ2-3,NA,TGTGCCAGCGCACAGGGCGAAGGCACAGATACGCAGTATTTT,CASAQGEGTDTQYF
TRBV6-6,NA,TRBJ1-4,TRBD1,TGTGCCAGCAGTTACCCGAGGGGGCGCGGTGAAAAACTGTTTTTT,CASSYPRGRGEKLFF
TRBV6-1,NA,TRBJ1-2,NA,TGTGCCAGCACTAAGACCGCGCAGGGCTATGGCTACACCTTC,CASTKTAQGYGYTF
TRBV13,NA,TRBJ1-1,TRBD1,TGTGCCAGCACCAAGGACAGGGGGTTGACTGAAGCTTTCTTT,CASTKDRGLTEAFF
TRBV12-2,NA,TRBJ1-3,NA,TGTGCAAGTCGCCCAAAAAAAGGGAGCTCTGGAAACACCATATATTTT,CASRPKKGSSGNTIYF
TRBV27,medium-sized,TRBJ1-1,NA,TGTGCCAGCAGTCTGGGAGGACGTGAAGCTTTCTTT,CASSLGGREAFF
TRBV15,NA,TRBJ1-4,TRBD1,TGTGCCACCAGCAGAGCACCGGGACAGGGTAATGAAAAACTGTTTTTT,CATSRAPGQGNEKLFF
TRBV19,NA,TRBJ1-2,NA,TGTGCCAGTAGTATACTTGTGGGCTCTAACTATGGCTACACCTTC,CASSILVGSNYGYTF
TRBV9,NA,TRBJ2-2,TRBD1,TGTGCCAGCAGCGCAATCCCCGGGACAGGGAGGGGCGGGGAGCTGTTTTTT,CASSAIPGTGRGGELFF
TRBV7-2,NA,TRBJ2-3,TRBD2,TGTGCCAGCAGCTCTGGACTAGCAGGCTTGGGTGATACGCAGTATTTT,CASSSGLAGLGDTQYF
TRBV6-1,NA,TRBJ1-1,NA,TGTGCCAGCAGGGGGGAGGGGTGGGGAGGAGCTTTCTTT,CASRGEGWGGAFF
TRBV14,NA,TRBJ2-4,NA,TGTGCCAGCAGCCAAACTGACAGGACCCTGTACTTC,CASSQTDRTLYF
TRBV28,NA,TRBJ2-5,TRBD2,TGTGCCAGCAGAGCCGGGACTAGCGCCATCGAGACCCAGTACTTC,CASRAGTSAIETQYF
TRBV5-1,NA,TRBJ2-5,TRBD1,TGCGCCAGCAGCTTGTGGGGGAGACAGGGTACTTGGGAGACCCAGTACTTC,CASSLWGRQGTWETQYF
TRBV5-1,NA,TRBJ2-3,TRBD2,TGCGCCACATCAAGCGGGAAGTCTAGCACAGATACGCAGTATTTT,CATSSGKSSTDTQYF
TRBV7-9,NA,TRBJ1-1,NA,TGTGCCAGCAGCGCAGGGGCACTGAACACTGAAGCTTTCTTT,CASSAGALNTEAFF
TRBV18,NA,TRBJ1-5,NA,TGTGCCAGCTCACCGGCGGGGGGAAGCAATCAGCCCCAGCATTTT,CASSPAGGSNQPQHF
TRBV19,NA,TRBJ2-1,TRBD1,TGTGCCAGTAGTATAGCCGGACAGGGGAGAGGTGAGCAGTTCTTC,CASSIAGQGRGEQFF
TRBV18,NA,TRBJ1-2,NA,TGTGCCAGCTCACCACCCGGGGGAGGGAGCTATGGCTACACCTTC,CASSPPGGGSYGYTF
TRBV30,NA,TRBJ2-7,TRBD2,TGTGCCTGCACCCCCGGGGCCCACCAGCCGGGACTAGCGGGAGTGGCGTACGAGCAGTACTTC,CACTPGAHQPGLAGVAYEQYF
TRBV6-6,NA,TRBJ1-4,TRBD1,TGTGCCAGCAGGGTGGGACAGACAAATGAAAAACTGTTTTTT,CASRVGQTNEKLFF
TRBV15,NA,TRBJ2-7,NA,TGTGCCACCAGCAGAGACAGCTACGAGCAGTACTTC,CATSRDSYEQYF
TRBV7-9,NA,TRBJ2-3,TRBD2,TGTGCCAGCAGCTTACCACTAGCGGGAGATACGCAGTATTTT,CASSLPLAGDTQYF
TRBV18,NA,TRBJ1-4,NA,TGTGCCAGCTCACCTTCTACTAATGAAAAACTGTTTTTT,CASSPSTNEKLFF
TRBV5-1,NA,TRBJ2-3,NA,TGCGCCAGCAGCTTGGAACAGGCCCCAGGGACGCAGTATTTT,CASSLEQAPGTQYF
TRBV6-4,NA,TRBJ2-3,TRBD2,TGTGCCAGCAGTGAAGTTAGCGGGAGGGCAGATACGCAGTATTTT,CASSEVSGRADTQYF
TRBV9,NA,TRBJ2-1,TRBD2,TGTGCCAGCAGCGCCTCAGCGGGAGGGCCTAACGATGAGCAGTTCTTC,CASSASAGGPNDEQFF
TRBV7-2,NA,TRBJ1-2,NA,TGTGCCAGCAGCTTAGGACAGATCAACTATGGCTACACCTTC,CASSLGQINYGYTF
TRBV6-1,NA,TRBJ1-1,TRBD1,TGTGCCAGCAGTCAACGGACAGGGGGAGACACTGAAGCTTTCTTT,CASSQRTGGDTEAFF
TRBV10-3,NA,TRBJ2-3,TRBD1,TGTGCCATCAGTGAGTCGAAGGACAGGGGGACAGATACGCAGTATTTT,CAISESKDRGTDTQYF
TRBV6-1,NA,TRBJ1-1,TRBD1,TGTGCCAGCAGTGAAAAGGGCAGGGGGACTTTCTTT,CASSEKGRGTFF
TRBV19,NA,TRBJ1-1,TRBD1,TGTGCCAGTAGTATCTGGGACAGGGGTATCACTGAAGCTTTCTTT,CASSIWDRGITEAFF
TRBV9,NA,TRBJ1-2,NA,TGTGCCAGCAGCCCGCTCGGGGGTGGCTACACCTTC,CASSPLGGGYTF
TRBV14,NA,TRBJ2-7,TRBD2,TGTGCCAGCAGCCAATCGAGCGGGAGCAGGGAGCAGTACTTC,CASSQSSGSREQYF
TRBV18,NA,TRBJ1-1,TRBD1,TGTGCCAGCTCACCAATTTCCCCGACAGGGGTGACTGAAGCTTTCTTT,CASSPISPTGVTEAFF
TRBV7-9,NA,TRBJ2-1,TRBD2,TGTGCCAGCAGCCCATTAGCGGGAAGATCCATTTTCGATGAGCAGTTCTTC,CASSPLAGRSIFDEQFF
TRBV5-1,NA,TRBJ1-6,TRBD1,TGCGCCAGCAGCTTGGCCGCGCCTGACAGGGGTAATTCACCCCTCCACTTT,CASSLAAPDRGNSPLHF
TRBV18,NA,TRBJ1-2,TRBD1,TGTGCCAGCTCACACGGGAACAGGGGGGAAGAAAACTATGGCTACACCTTC,CASSHGNRGEENYGYTF
TRBV4-2,NA,TRBJ1-4,NA,TGTGCCAGCAGGCTAGCGCAGTCACCAGTAAATGAAAAACTGTTTTTT,CASRLAQSPVNEKLFF
TRBV10-3,NA,TRBJ2-3,TRBD1,TGTGCCATCAGCGTGACAGGGGGCTTAGATACGCAGTATTTT,CAISVTGGLDTQYF
TRBV11-2,NA,TRBJ2-5,NA,TGTGCCAGCAGCCCCTCACGGGCCCAGTACTTC,CASSPSRAQYF
TRBV7-8,NA,TRBJ1-1,TRBD1,TGTGCCAGCAGCGAACAGGGGGCCGGTACTGAAGCTTTCTTT,CASSEQGAGTEAFF